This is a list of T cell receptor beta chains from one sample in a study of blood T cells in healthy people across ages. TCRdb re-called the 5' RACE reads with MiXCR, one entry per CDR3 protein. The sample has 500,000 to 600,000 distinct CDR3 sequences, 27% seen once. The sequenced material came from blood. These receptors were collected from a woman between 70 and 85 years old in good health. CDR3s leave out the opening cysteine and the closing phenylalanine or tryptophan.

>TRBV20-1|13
SARDATGTGAEAF
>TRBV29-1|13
SVGAGVQSGNTIY
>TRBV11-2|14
ASSQAGSGGYNEQF
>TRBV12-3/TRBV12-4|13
ASSPRGSSYNEQF
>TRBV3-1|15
ASSHAPWASGGYEQY
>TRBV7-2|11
ASSPGQNQPQH
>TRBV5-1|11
ASSLEVDTEAF
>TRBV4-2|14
ASSSRRAGFLDTQY
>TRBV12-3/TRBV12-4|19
ASSRDLRMYGSRGSGNTIY
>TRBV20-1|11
SAGATVMGGYT
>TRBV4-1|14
ASSLQLGTQGETQY
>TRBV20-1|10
SARDRGLGYT
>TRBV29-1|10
SVGQANQPQH
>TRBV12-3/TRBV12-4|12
ASSPTGPGNTIY
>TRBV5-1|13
ASSLVGGTGETQY